This T cell receptor (beta chain) was obtained from a study of CD8 T cells in ankylosing spondylitis (dated by TCRdb to about 2017). As for the study more broadly: The study set out to find disease-linked TCR variants by profiling T cell receptor beta repertoires in ankylosing spondylitis patients and healthy donors. The full study cohort was made up of about 24 ankylosing spondylitis patients and more than 90 healthy donors. Peripheral blood samples were taken, and synovial fluid was additionally collected from ankylosing spondylitis patients.

Study-wide conclusions, independent of this receptor: Some motif variants were previously reported in synovial fluid and blood of reactive arthritis patients, suggesting common disease-initiation mechanisms. A CD8+ phenotype was shown by the disease-linked clones, which were found at relatively low frequencies in peripheral blood. A TCR beta motif of several highly homologous amino acid variants appeared characteristic of blood from ankylosing spondylitis patients. The disease-linked clones were reported to be significantly enriched in matched synovial fluid samples from ankylosing spondylitis patients.

The CDR3 runs 16 residues from the cysteine to the phenylalanine. Of the read, only the CDR3 DNA is kept; its 48 bases are in frame from base 1. CDR1 and CDR2 are read off the germline V gene as MNHEY and SVGEGT. V is pared back by 4 bases and J by 0 bases, with 14 bases lying between the germline termini. In the case of this clonotype: There is no known antigen for this receptor. Base qualities are not provided; no much larger clone lies one nucleotide away.

The listed sequencing device is Illumina HiSeq 2500. TCR beta libraries were prepared by quantitative 5'-RACE with molecular barcodes. As for the original processing: Disease-linked TCR variants were identified with a new computational method built on a probabilistic model of VDJ rearrangement. The public reads were reprocessed in TCRdb via fastp at Q25 and MiXCR, keeping in-frame beta chains. Rows with one shared CDR3 protein collapse into an entry with the most common genes and DNA. What appears here as the V and J calls and clone size reflects TCRdb's work, not the paper's. The sample table records 350,000 to 450,000 distinct CDR3 sequences; roughly 20% of these occur just once. In total, the top ten clones hold over 10% of the sample.

The chain joins TRBV6-2 or TRBV6-3 to TRBJ2-3; TRBD2 is possibly the D segment (6 matching bases). The sequencing input was blood, either unsorted or a sorted T cell fraction (not recorded which). The TCR sequence derives from a male donor with ankylosing spondylitis or in good health (not recorded which). The DNA reads as follows: TGTGCCAGCAGTTCGGGCCGGGAGACTAGCACAGATACGCAGTATTTT. Translated, it reads CASSSGRETSTDTQYF.